The clone carrying this T cell receptor (beta chain) was seen ten or more times. The antigen is undetermined. The sample comes from a study of early T cells in non-severe SARS-CoV-2 infection. Notes on the study in general: Database matching using VDJdb favored anti-spike CD8 responses, with private and CD4 specificities left missing.

TCRdb re-analysed the 5' RACE reads in MiXCR, keeping a single row per CDR3 protein. There are over 30,000 distinct CDR3 sequences in the sample; roughly 6% occur only once, and roughly 7.1% lies in the top ten. The TCR comes from an adult who was a healthcare worker with PCR-confirmed SARS-CoV-2 infection or an uninfected control (not recorded which). Sequencing used whole blood.

The CDR3 region has the DNA TGTGCCAGCTCAGCCGGGACAGGGAGGGTTAATCAGCCCCAGCATTTT. Translation gives CASSAGTGRVNQPQHF. The chain combines TRBV18 with TRBJ1-5, with 9 bases lining up with TRBD1. V lost 5 bases, J lost 4 bases, and 9 bases stayed unmatched. Germline CDR1 KGHSH, CDR2 LQKENI. The CDR3 length is 16 residues.